Listed below are T cell receptor beta chains from one sample, sequenced in a study of T-cell memory formation after mild COVID-19. TCRdb called the 5' RACE reads again in MiXCR, with one record for every CDR3 protein. The sample has 300,000 to 400,000 distinct CDR3 sequences; 25% to 30% are singletons. Sequencing used PBMCs or a T cell subset sorted from them (not recorded which). These receptors were taken from an adult woman who had mild COVID-19 (a few samples of this study predate the infection). Cell type and time point are not known. CDR3s include the opening cysteine and the closing phenylalanine or tryptophan. The order of the fields is J gene, clone size, V gene, D gene, CDR3 DNA, CDR3 protein. D genes are given only for firm matches. Size tells how often a clone was seen (once, few, many) or the class of an expanded clone, and some rows leave it out.

j_call: TRBJ2-5
clone_size: NA
v_call: TRBV20-1
d_call: NA
cdr3_nt: TGCAGTGCGGCGGGACAGATTTACCAAGAGACCCAGTACTTC
cdr3_aa: CSAAGQIYQETQYF

j_call: TRBJ2-7
clone_size: NA
v_call: TRBV18
d_call: TRBD1
cdr3_nt: TGTGCCAGCTCACCCGACAGGGTAGCCCACGAGCAGTACTTC
cdr3_aa: CASSPDRVAHEQYF

j_call: TRBJ1-1
clone_size: NA
v_call: TRBV27
d_call: TRBD1
cdr3_nt: TGTGCCAGTGGCCCGGGACAGGGGCTGACTGAAGCTTTCTTT
cdr3_aa: CASGPGQGLTEAFF

j_call: TRBJ2-4
clone_size: many
v_call: TRBV25-1
d_call: NA
cdr3_nt: TGTGCCAGCAGTGACCCCAAGGGTGGACTAGCCAAAAACATTCAGTACTTC
cdr3_aa: CASSDPKGGLAKNIQYF

j_call: TRBJ2-1
clone_size: NA
v_call: TRBV7-8
d_call: NA
cdr3_nt: TGTGCCAGCAGCTTAGCGCGAATTAGCGGACTCTACAATGAGCAGTTCTTC
cdr3_aa: CASSLARISGLYNEQFF

j_call: TRBJ2-1
clone_size: NA
v_call: TRBV28
d_call: TRBD1
cdr3_nt: TGTGCCAGCAGCCGTACAGGGGGCGGGCCCCCTAATGAGCAGTTCTTC
cdr3_aa: CASSRTGGGPPNEQFF

j_call: TRBJ2-5
clone_size: NA
v_call: TRBV24-1
d_call: NA
cdr3_nt: TGTGCCACCAGTGATATTACTATTCCCGAGACCCAGTACTTC
cdr3_aa: CATSDITIPETQYF

j_call: TRBJ2-7
clone_size: NA
v_call: TRBV20-1
d_call: NA
cdr3_nt: TGCAGTGCTAAGCGAGGGGGGGCCTCCTACGAGCAGTACTTC
cdr3_aa: CSAKRGGASYEQYF

j_call: TRBJ2-5
clone_size: NA
v_call: TRBV15
d_call: NA
cdr3_nt: TGTGCCACCAGCAGAGATCTAGCAGGACTCCAAGAGACCCAGTACTTC
cdr3_aa: CATSRDLAGLQETQYF

j_call: TRBJ1-1
clone_size: NA
v_call: TRBV6-5
d_call: TRBD1
cdr3_nt: TGTGCCAGCAGTTATTCGGACAGGGAGATCCCTGAAGCTTTCTTT
cdr3_aa: CASSYSDREIPEAFF

j_call: TRBJ2-3
clone_size: many
v_call: TRBV4-2
d_call: TRBD2
cdr3_nt: TGTGCCAGCAGCCGTAGCGGGGCAGAGAACACAGATACGCAGTATTTT
cdr3_aa: CASSRSGAENTDTQYF

j_call: TRBJ2-7
clone_size: few
v_call: TRBV28
d_call: NA
cdr3_nt: TGTGCCAGCAAACAGCCACCCTACGAGCAGTACTTC
cdr3_aa: CASKQPPYEQYF

j_call: TRBJ2-7
clone_size: NA
v_call: TRBV4-3
d_call: NA
cdr3_nt: TGCGCCAGCAGCCAAGATCGGGCAGGGCCCCCCTACGAGCAGTACTTC
cdr3_aa: CASSQDRAGPPYEQYF

j_call: TRBJ2-3
clone_size: NA
v_call: TRBV30
d_call: TRBD2
cdr3_nt: TGTGCCTGGAGAAGAGGGACTAGCGGATACACAGATACGCAGTATTTT
cdr3_aa: CAWRRGTSGYTDTQYF

j_call: TRBJ1-1
clone_size: NA
v_call: TRBV4-1
d_call: TRBD1
cdr3_nt: TGCGCCAGCAGCCAAGGGGGACAGGGGGCGCCGATAGGGAAAGCTTTCTTT
cdr3_aa: CASSQGGQGAPIGKAFF

j_call: TRBJ2-3
clone_size: NA
v_call: TRBV4-2
d_call: NA
cdr3_nt: TGTGCCAGCAGCCTAGGCCTCGGAGAAGATACGCAGTATTTT
cdr3_aa: CASSLGLGEDTQYF

j_call: TRBJ2-3
clone_size: NA
v_call: TRBV11-2
d_call: NA
cdr3_nt: TGTGCCAGCAGCCCCCGGATTGCGGATGGTACGCAGTATTTT
cdr3_aa: CASSPRIADGTQYF

j_call: TRBJ2-4
clone_size: few
v_call: TRBV7-9
d_call: NA
cdr3_nt: TGTGCCAGCAGCCAACGTCTAGCAACCAGGGGCTTTGCCAAAAACATTCAGTACTTC
cdr3_aa: CASSQRLATRGFAKNIQYF

j_call: TRBJ1-2
clone_size: once
v_call: TRBV29-1
d_call: NA
cdr3_nt: TGCAGCGTTGAAGGGAAGGCAGGGCAAAACCTCTATGGCTACACCTTC
cdr3_aa: CSVEGKAGQNLYGYTF

j_call: TRBJ1-1
clone_size: few
v_call: TRBV12-3/TRBV12-4
d_call: NA
cdr3_nt: TGTGCCAGCAGCCATGTGGTGGGGTTCTCGGACACTGAAGCTTTCTTT
cdr3_aa: CASSHVVGFSDTEAFF

j_call: TRBJ2-3
clone_size: NA
v_call: TRBV6-6
d_call: TRBD1
cdr3_nt: TGTGCCAGCAGCGTCCCGGGACAGGGAACAGATACGCAGTATTTT
cdr3_aa: CASSVPGQGTDTQYF

j_call: TRBJ1-5
clone_size: NA
v_call: TRBV7-2
d_call: NA
cdr3_nt: TGTGCCAGCAGCTTAGAGGCGGGACACAAGACTGGGGCCCAGCATTTT
cdr3_aa: CASSLEAGHKTGAQHF

j_call: TRBJ2-7
clone_size: few
v_call: TRBV6-2/TRBV6-3
d_call: TRBD1
cdr3_nt: TGTGCCAGCAGTTACCCGGGACAGGGCCGCCACGAGCAGTACTTC
cdr3_aa: CASSYPGQGRHEQYF

j_call: TRBJ2-1
clone_size: few
v_call: TRBV3-1
d_call: NA
cdr3_nt: TGTGCCAGCAGCCAGGGACGGTCGTCCTACAATGAGCAGTTCTTC
cdr3_aa: CASSQGRSSYNEQFF

j_call: TRBJ2-1
clone_size: few
v_call: TRBV25-1
d_call: TRBD2
cdr3_nt: TGTGCCAGCAGGCTAGCGGGAACCGGGTACAATGAGCAGTTCTTC
cdr3_aa: CASRLAGTGYNEQFF

j_call: TRBJ2-1
clone_size: NA
v_call: TRBV4-3
d_call: TRBD2
cdr3_nt: TGCGCCAGCAGCCAGTGGACTAGCGGGAACTACAATGAGCAGTTCTTC
cdr3_aa: CASSQWTSGNYNEQFF

j_call: TRBJ1-2
clone_size: NA
v_call: TRBV27
d_call: NA
cdr3_nt: TGTGCCAGCAGTTTACTGGGGCAGAACAATGGCTACACCTTC
cdr3_aa: CASSLLGQNNGYTF

j_call: TRBJ2-1
clone_size: few
v_call: TRBV24-1
d_call: TRBD2
cdr3_nt: TGTGCCACCAGTGGCGCGCCAGGACTAGACCGCTCCTACAATGAGCAGTTCTTC
cdr3_aa: CATSGAPGLDRSYNEQFF

j_call: TRBJ2-3
clone_size: NA
v_call: TRBV6-5
d_call: TRBD1
cdr3_nt: TGTGCCAGCAGTTACCTGGGACAGATTAGTGATACGCAGTATTTT
cdr3_aa: CASSYLGQISDTQYF

j_call: TRBJ2-7
clone_size: NA
v_call: TRBV29-1
d_call: TRBD1
cdr3_nt: TGCAGCGCAGGACAGGGGCCTTCCTACGAGCAGTACTTC
cdr3_aa: CSAGQGPSYEQYF

j_call: TRBJ1-4
clone_size: few
v_call: TRBV30
d_call: TRBD1
cdr3_nt: TGTGCCTGGAGCGCCGGACAGGGGGAAGAAAAACTGTTTTTT
cdr3_aa: CAWSAGQGEEKLFF

j_call: TRBJ2-7
clone_size: NA
v_call: TRBV29-1
d_call: TRBD1
cdr3_nt: TGCAGCGTTGTTACAGGGGCCGTCCCCTACGAGCAGTACTTC
cdr3_aa: CSVVTGAVPYEQYF

j_call: TRBJ2-3
clone_size: few
v_call: TRBV7-6
d_call: NA
cdr3_nt: TGTGCCAGCAGCCCCGCCGGACTTGGGGATACGCAGTATTTT
cdr3_aa: CASSPAGLGDTQYF

j_call: TRBJ2-1
clone_size: few
v_call: TRBV10-2
d_call: TRBD2
cdr3_nt: TGCGCCATTTCCGGGACTATTAAGGGGGAGCAGTTCTTC
cdr3_aa: CAISGTIKGEQFF

j_call: TRBJ2-7
clone_size: NA
v_call: TRBV19
d_call: NA
cdr3_nt: TGTGCCAGTAGTACAGGGTTAAGCTCCTACGAGCAGTACTTC
cdr3_aa: CASSTGLSSYEQYF

j_call: TRBJ2-1
clone_size: NA
v_call: TRBV4-1
d_call: NA
cdr3_nt: TGCGCCAGCAGCCATTTCGGGAACAGCTACAATGAGCAGTTCTTC
cdr3_aa: CASSHFGNSYNEQFF

j_call: TRBJ2-4
clone_size: few
v_call: TRBV5-4
d_call: NA
cdr3_nt: TGTGCCAGCAGCGACGGAGGAGCCCTAGCCAAAAACATTCAGTACTTC
cdr3_aa: CASSDGGALAKNIQYF

j_call: TRBJ1-4
clone_size: NA
v_call: TRBV29-1
d_call: TRBD1
cdr3_nt: TGCAGCGTTGGAGGACAGGGCGATTGGTCAACTAATGAAAAACTGTTTTTT
cdr3_aa: CSVGGQGDWSTNEKLFF

j_call: TRBJ2-1
clone_size: few
v_call: TRBV21-1
d_call: NA
cdr3_nt: TGTGCCAGCGGACCACGGGAGGGAAACAATGAGCAGTTCTTC
cdr3_aa: CASGPREGNNEQFF

j_call: TRBJ1-1
clone_size: NA
v_call: TRBV12-3/TRBV12-4
d_call: NA
cdr3_nt: TGTGCCAGCAGCGTCGGACACCGAAACACTGAAGCTTTCTTT
cdr3_aa: CASSVGHRNTEAFF

j_call: TRBJ2-1
clone_size: many
v_call: TRBV6-2/TRBV6-3
d_call: TRBD1
cdr3_nt: TGTGCCAGCAGTAGACCAGGGGGCGGAGAGCAGTTCTTC
cdr3_aa: CASSRPGGGEQFF